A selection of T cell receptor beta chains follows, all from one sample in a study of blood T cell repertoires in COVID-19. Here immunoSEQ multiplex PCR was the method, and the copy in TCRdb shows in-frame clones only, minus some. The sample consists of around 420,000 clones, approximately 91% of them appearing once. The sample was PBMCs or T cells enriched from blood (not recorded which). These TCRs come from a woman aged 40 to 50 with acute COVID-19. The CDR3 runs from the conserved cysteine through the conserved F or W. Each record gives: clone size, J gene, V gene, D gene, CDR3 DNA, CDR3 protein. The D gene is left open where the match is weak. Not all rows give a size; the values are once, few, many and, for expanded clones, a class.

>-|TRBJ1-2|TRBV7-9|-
TGTGCCAGCAGCTTAGGGCAGGGTGATGGCTACACCTTC
CASSLGQGDGYTF
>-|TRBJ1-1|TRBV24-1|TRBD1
TGTGCCACCAGTGATTCCGGACAGGGAGACACTGAAGCTTTCTTT
CATSDSGQGDTEAFF
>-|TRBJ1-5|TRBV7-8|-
TGTGCCAGCAGCGGACCGGGATCTAGCAATCAGCCCCAGCATTTT
CASSGPGSSNQPQHF
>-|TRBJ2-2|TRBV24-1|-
TGTGCCACCAGTGATTTGGAGTACGGGGAGCTGTTTTTT
CATSDLEYGELFF
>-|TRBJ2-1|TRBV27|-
TGTGCCAGCAGTTCGTCCGGGGGAGGCTACAATGAGCAGTTCTTC
CASSSSGGGYNEQFF
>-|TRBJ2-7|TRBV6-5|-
TGTGCCAGCAGTTACCGGGGGGAGCAGTACTTC
CASSYRGEQYF
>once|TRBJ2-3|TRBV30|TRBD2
TGTGCCTGGAGCTCTAGCGGGGGCACAGATACGCAGTATTTT
CAWSSSGGTDTQYF
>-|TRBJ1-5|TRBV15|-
TGTGCCACCAGCCGGGGGGTAAGGGGCGCATTGGAAAATCAGCCCCAGCATTTT
CATSRGVRGALENQPQHF
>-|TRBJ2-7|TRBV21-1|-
TGTGCCAGCAGCAAATCGTTTTGGGACAGGGAAATTAACGAGCAGTACTTC
CASSKSFWDREINEQYF
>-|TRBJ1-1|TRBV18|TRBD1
TGTGCCAGCTCATCAGACAGGGTGACTGAAGCTTTCTTT
CASSSDRVTEAFF
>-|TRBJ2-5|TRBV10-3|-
TGTGCCATCAGTGAGGGGCAGCAAGAGACCCAGTACTTC
CAISEGQQETQYF
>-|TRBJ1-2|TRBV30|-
TGTGCCTGGCGCGCGGAGGGGTATGGCTACACCTTC
CAWRAEGYGYTF
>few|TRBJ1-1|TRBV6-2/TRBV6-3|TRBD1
TGTGCCAGCAGTTCAGGAGACAGGGTCAACACTGAAGCTTTCTTT
CASSSGDRVNTEAFF
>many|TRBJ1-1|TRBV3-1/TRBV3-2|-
TGTGCCAGCAGTGCACAGGGTGAAGTCGCTGAAGCTTTCTTT
CASSAQGEVAEAFF
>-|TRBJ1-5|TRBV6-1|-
TGTGCCAGCAGTGAGTGGTCGGGTAATCAGCCCCAGCATTTT
CASSEWSGNQPQHF
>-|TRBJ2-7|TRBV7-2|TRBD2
TGTGCCAGCAGCCAGAGGAGCGGGGGGTCCTACGAGCAGTACTTC
CASSQRSGGSYEQYF
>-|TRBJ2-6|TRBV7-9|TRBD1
TGTGCCAGCACCGTAACGACAGGGGATTTCTCTGGGGCCAACGTCCTGACTTTC
CASTVTTGDFSGANVLTF
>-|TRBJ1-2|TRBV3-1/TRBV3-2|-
TGTGCCAGCAGCCAAACCAATCCGTGGGAGGGCTACACCTTC
CASSQTNPWEGYTF
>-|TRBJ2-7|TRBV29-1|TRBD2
TGCAGCGTTGGGGGACTAGCAATTTACGAGCAGTACTTC
CSVGGLAIYEQYF
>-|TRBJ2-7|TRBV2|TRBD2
TGTGCCAGCAGGGCTAGCGGGGGTACCTACGAGCAGTACTTC
CASRASGGTYEQYF
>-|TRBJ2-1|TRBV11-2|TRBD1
TGTGCCAGCAGCGACGCCGGGACAGGGGGCAACGAGCAGTTCTTC
CASSDAGTGGNEQFF
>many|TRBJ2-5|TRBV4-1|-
TGCGCCAGCAGCCGCGTAGGGGCTCTCGAGACCCAGTACTTC
CASSRVGALETQYF
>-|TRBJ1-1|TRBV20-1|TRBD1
TGCAGTGCTTACCTCAGGGGGAAAGCTTTCTTT
CSAYLRGKAFF
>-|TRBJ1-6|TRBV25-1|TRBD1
TGTGCCAGCAGGGACAGGGGGCCGTCCTATAATTCACCCCTCCACTTT
CASRDRGPSYNSPLHF
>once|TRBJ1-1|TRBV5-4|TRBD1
TGTGCCAGCAGCAAAAAGACAGGGGAGAACACTGAAGCTTTCTTT
CASSKKTGENTEAFF
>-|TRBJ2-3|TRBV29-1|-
TGCAGCGAGCAGGGAAACACAGATACGCAGTATTTT
CSEQGNTDTQYF